This is a list of T cell receptor beta chains from one sample in a study of shared clonotypes between healthy human individuals. TCRdb's copy holds only in-frame clones and misses some; the assay was immunoSEQ multiplex PCR. The sample contains more than 500,000 clones, about 95% of which appear only once. The sequenced material came from naive CD8+ T cells sorted from blood. Source of these receptors: a woman aged 25-40 years in good health. Each CDR3 is given without its conserved first and last residue.

TRBV2	TRBJ1-5	17	ASSDPGQGSSRAWEPQH
TRBV27	TRBJ2-7	9	ASSYGREQY
TRBV28	TRBJ2-3	13	ASSDKRDRTDTQY
TRBV2	TRBJ2-2	13	ASRRGAGDTGELF
TRBV30	TRBJ1-1	11	AWSVSRNTEAF
TRBV2	TRBJ2-7	16	ASSEPLGTTSGNYEQY
TRBV7-9	TRBJ2-1	12	ASSFPTGANEQF
TRBV2	TRBJ2-7	11	ASSEGSLYEQY
TRBV5-1	TRBJ1-1	11	ASSLSGRPEAF
TRBV5-6	TRBJ2-7	10	ASSGTSYEQY
TRBV7-9	TRBJ2-7	13	ASSGGTVSSYEQY
TRBV27	TRBJ2-1	12	ASRWGTLYTEQF
TRBV7-9	TRBJ2-7	12	ASSWSGQLYEQY
TRBV9	TRBJ2-3	14	ASSVAAGAWADTQY